The clone carrying this TCR beta chain is judged medium-sized. TCRdb reanalysed the multiplex PCR reads using MiXCR and keeps one entry per CDR3 protein. The repertoire includes more than 6,500 distinct CDR3 sequences, 43% of them detected once, and 40% to 50% sits in the top ten. The sample belongs to a study of breast tumors, draining lymph nodes, adjacent tissues. Trimming left V 3 bases short and J 3 bases short, with 8 bases between. This CDR3 contains 12 residues. Germline V gene sequence: CDR1 DFQATT, CDR2 SNEGSKA (reference sequence). The TCR originated in a female donor with breast cancer. Some clones in this sample may be carry-over from other donors' samples. This sequence joins TRBV20-1 and TRBJ1-2; D remains ambiguous. Source material: tumor-adjacent breast tissue. In DNA, the CDR3 is TGCAGTGCTAGCCAACCTGACTATGGCTACACCTTC. It encodes CSASQPDYGYTF.